These T cell receptor beta chains were read from a single sample in a study of cytomegalovirus exposure and HLA in healthy donors. Generated by immunoSEQ multiplex PCR, the TCRdb table keeps only in-frame clones and is missing some. The sample gives about 69,000 clones, 60% to 85% of which show up once; 2.5% to 3.5% is in the top ten. The source material was PBMCs. The receptors here all came from a man aged 18-30 years in good health and CMV-seronegative. Both conserved end residues are part of each CDR3. Fields, in order: D gene, J gene, V gene, clone size, CDR3 protein, CDR3 DNA. D genes are given only for firm matches. The size of a clone is reported for some rows only, either as once, few or many, or as a class for expanded clones.

d_call: .
j_call: TRBJ1-4
v_call: TRBV30
clone_size: .
cdr3_aa: CAWRLGEKLFF
cdr3_nt: TGTGCCTGGAGACTCGGGGAAAAACTGTTTTTT

d_call: TRBD1
j_call: TRBJ2-7
v_call: TRBV6-1
clone_size: .
cdr3_aa: CASNEGAAYF
cdr3_nt: TGTGCCAGCAATGAGGGGGCCGCGTACTTC

d_call: .
j_call: TRBJ2-2
v_call: TRBV28
clone_size: .
cdr3_aa: CASSLRGRTINTGELFF
cdr3_nt: TGTGCCAGCAGCCTAAGGGGCAGAACCATTAACACCGGGGAGCTGTTTTTT

d_call: .
j_call: TRBJ1-1
v_call: TRBV2
clone_size: .
cdr3_aa: CASSENPASFSRGTEAFF
cdr3_nt: TGTGCCAGCAGTGAAAATCCGGCCAGTTTTTCTAGAGGCACTGAAGCTTTCTTT

d_call: .
j_call: TRBJ2-1
v_call: TRBV7-2
clone_size: .
cdr3_aa: CASSSLTREFNYNEQFF
cdr3_nt: TGTGCCAGCAGCTCCCTAACTCGGGAGTTTAACTACAATGAGCAGTTCTTC

d_call: TRBD1
j_call: TRBJ2-2
v_call: TRBV5-1
clone_size: few
cdr3_aa: CASSLSQGATGELFF
cdr3_nt: TGCGCCAGCAGCTTGAGTCAGGGGGCGACCGGGGAGCTGTTTTTT

d_call: .
j_call: TRBJ1-2
v_call: TRBV6-4
clone_size: .
cdr3_aa: CASSVTSNYGYTF
cdr3_nt: TGTGCCAGCAGTGTCACTAGTAACTATGGCTACACCTTC

d_call: .
j_call: TRBJ2-2
v_call: TRBV21-1
clone_size: .
cdr3_aa: CASTPRGLPLTRELFF
cdr3_nt: TGTGCCAGCACCCCCCGGGGACTTCCCCTCACCCGGGAGCTGTTTTTT

d_call: TRBD1
j_call: TRBJ1-4
v_call: TRBV6-1
clone_size: .
cdr3_aa: CASSEQGAYEKLFF
cdr3_nt: TGTGCCAGCAGTGAACAGGGGGCCTACGAAAAACTGTTTTTT

d_call: TRBD2
j_call: TRBJ2-5
v_call: TRBV4-2
clone_size: .
cdr3_aa: CASSQDGSGGGQETQYF
cdr3_nt: TGTGCCAGCAGCCAAGATGGGAGCGGGGGGGGCCAAGAGACCCAGTACTTC